A single sample gave rise to the 16 T cell receptor beta chains below, sequenced in a study of blood T cell repertoires in COVID-19 (dated by TCRdb to the early 2020s). The protocol used for the library was the immunoSEQ multiplex PCR assay. Imported from immuneACCESS, the table was reduced by TCRdb to in-frame sequences with V and J called. These copies leave out some clones; in studies compared against another copy, an unresolved V gene accounts for under half, and the cause of the remainder is not known. In this sample the table shows about 220,000 clones, roughly 89% of which occur a single time. Under 4% of the sample rests with the top ten. The sample was PBMCs or T cells enriched from blood (not recorded which). Receptors originate from a woman between 40 and 50 years old with acute COVID-19.

In this sample, this clone turned up once. The chain employs TRBV7-2 and TRBJ1-3; possibly TRBD1 for D (5 bases). Germline CDR1 and CDR2: SGHTA and FQGNSA. The ends were cut back, 7 bases at V and 0 bases at J, with 16 bases in the middle. The CDR3 covers 16 residues. The CDR3 reads CASTPMGGYSGNTIYF. CDR3 coding DNA: TGTGCCAGCACCCCGATGGGGGGATACTCTGGAAACACCATATATTTT.

The chain is built from TRBV9 and TRBJ1-2, with 10 bases aligning to TRBD1. Per the germline V gene, CDR1 is SGDLS and CDR2 is YYNGEE. This CDR3 region has 13 residues. After removal of 3 bases from V and 6 bases from J, the junction contained 2 bases not matched to a gene. CDR3 bases: TGTGCCAGCAGCGAAGGGACAGGGGATGGCTACACCTTC. Translating it yields CASSEGTGDGYTF. The entire variable domain, with the rest obtained from reference TRBV9 and TRBJ1-2, is as follows: DSGVTQTPKHLITATGQRVTLRCSPRSGDLSVYWYQQSLDQGLQFLIQYYNGEERAKGNILERFSAQQFPDLHSELNLSSLELGDSALYFCASSEGTGDGYTFGSGTRLTVV.

Only one count was recorded for this clone. This rearrangement joins TRBV9 to TRBJ2-3, with D perhaps TRBD2 (7 bases). V dropped 4 bases and J dropped 5 bases, with 23 bases sitting between them. Per germline, CDR1 SGDLS and CDR2 YYNGEE. The CDR3 is 17 residues long. The CDR3 DNA follows: TGTGCCAGCAGCCTCCCCCGTGGCGGGGGCCGGGAAGATACGCAGTATTTT. Protein sequence: CASSLPRGGGREDTQYF.

This chain joins TRBV6-5 and TRBJ1-5, with D unclear. Trimming pared 4 bases from V and 3 bases from J, leaving 13 bases between. This CDR3 region has 15 residues. Germline CDR1 and CDR2: MNHEY and SVGAGI. The chain's CDR3 is CASSSARGLNQPQHF. CDR3 DNA sequence: TGTGCCAGCAGTTCCGCCCGTGGACTCAATCAGCCCCAGCATTTT.

The gene calls are TRBV5-6 and TRBJ2-5; D is undetermined. This CDR3 has 15 residues. Germline values: CDR1 SGHDT, CDR2 YYEEEE. The germline V and J ends were trimmed by 2 bases and 1 base, with 12 bases remaining between them. For the CDR3, the DNA is TGTGCCAGCAGCTTCGCGCGGATCCTCCAAGAGACCCAGTACTTC. Residues: CASSFARILQETQYF.

J is TRBJ2-3 and V is TRBV5-1; D perhaps matches TRBD2 (7 bases). CDR3 length: 13 amino acids. Germline V CDR1 and CDR2: SGHRS, YFSETQ. The V and J ends lost 4 bases and 2 bases respectively, with 8 bases between them. CDR3 sequence (DNA): TGCGCCAGCAGCGGGGGGGCCACAGATACGCAGTATTTT. It yields the protein CASSGGATDTQYF.

The chain couples TRBV13 to TRBJ1-1; 8 nucleotides match TRBD1. CDR1 PRHDT and CDR2 FYEKMQ come from the germline V gene (reference sequence). V shed 6 bases and J 0 bases; nucleotides not matched to a gene: 6. The CDR3 contains 15 residues. CDR3 sequence reads: CASSTGGNLNTEAFF. In DNA form, the CDR3 reads TGTGCCAGCAGTACAGGGGGGAATTTGAACACTGAAGCTTTCTTT.

This clone was observed a few times. The chain has TRBV19 and TRBJ1-1, with 9 bases that match TRBD1. CDR1 LNHDA and CDR2 SQIVND come from the germline V gene (reference sequence). V lost 5 bases and J lost 5; bases outside the gene matches: 3. This CDR3 is built from 13 residues. This CDR3 reads CASSGQGRTEAFF. CDR3 DNA: TGTGCCAGTAGTGGACAGGGGCGGACTGAAGCTTTCTTT. The whole variable domain, remainder taken from reference TRBV19 and TRBJ1-1, is DGGITQSPKYLFRKEGQNVTLSCEQNLNHDAMYWYRQDPGQGLRLIYYSQIVNDFQKGDIAEGYSVSREKKESFPLTVTSAQKNPTAFYLCASSGQGRTEAFFGQGTRLTVV.

The chain couples TRBV7-2 to TRBJ2-1, with 10 positions matching TRBD2. Germline V CDR1 and CDR2: SGHTA, FQGNSA. V lost 1 base to trimming and J lost 5 bases; unmatched junction nucleotides: 8. The CDR3 is made up of 17 amino acids. CDR3 residues: CASSLDSSGGSNNEQFF. Here the CDR3 DNA reads TGTGCCAGCAGCTTAGATTCTAGCGGGGGTTCGAACAATGAGCAGTTCTTC.

The chain carries TRBV5-1 and TRBJ2-1; a weak D match, TRBD1 (6 bases). Looked up from germline, CDR1 is SGHRS and CDR2 is YFSETQ. The V and J ends lost 2 bases and 8 bases respectively, with 17 bases between them. The CDR3 is 15 residues long. CDR3 nucleotide sequence: TGCGCCAGCAGCTTCAATACCGGGACAAACGATGAGCAGTTCTTC. Protein: CASSFNTGTNDEQFF.

The rearrangement links TRBV11-2 to TRBJ2-7; perhaps TRBD1 as D (5 bases). The CDR3 has 15 residues. CDR1 and CDR2 (germline): SGHAT, FQNNGV. The germline V and J ends were trimmed by 1 base and 2 bases, with 12 bases remaining between them. Here the CDR3 reads CASSLAVTGPYEQYF. CDR3 DNA: TGTGCCAGCAGCTTAGCGGTCACAGGCCCCTACGAGCAGTACTTC. The complete variable domain, with remaining parts taken from reference TRBV11-2 and TRBJ2-7, reads EAGVAQSPRYKIIEKRQSVAFWCNPISGHATLYWYQQILGQGPKLLIQFQNNGVVDDSQLPKDRFSAERLKGVDSTLKIQPAKLEDSAVYLCASSLAVTGPYEQYFGPGTRLTVT.

The chain has TRBV30 and TRBJ2-1; tentative D call: TRBD2 (6 bases). The V end lost 5 bases, the J end lost 2 bases, and 13 bases lay between the germline ends. From germline, CDR1 is GTSNPN and CDR2 SVGIG (reference sequence). The CDR3 extends over 14 amino acids. The CDR3, as DNA: TGTGCCTGGGACTTCGGGGGAGCCTACAATGAGCAGTTCTTC. Translation gives CAWDFGGAYNEQFF.

The CDR3 region has the DNA TGTGCCAGCAGCACTCGACAGGGGGGGGATGGCGATGAGCAGTTCTTC. Encoded protein: CASSTRQGGDGDEQFF. The chain has TRBV7-9 and TRBJ2-1, with 9 bases lining up with TRBD1. V shed 5 bases, J shed 8 bases, and the junction held 13 bases outside the gene matches. Germline values: CDR1 SEHNR, CDR2 FQNEAQ (reference sequence). The CDR3 totals 16 residues.

The chain combines TRBV3-1 (or the pseudogene TRBV3-2) with TRBJ2-3; D possibly corresponds to TRBD2 (5 bases). Trimming pared 1 base from V and 5 bases from J, leaving 10 bases between. The CDR3 runs 14 residues. CDR1 and CDR2 from the germline V gene are LGHDT and YNNKEL (reference sequence). The CDR3 nucleotides read TGTGCCAGCAGCCAAGTAGCTCGGGAAGATACGCAGTATTTT. Protein sequence: CASSQVAREDTQYF.

This chain joins TRBV19 and TRBJ1-1; possible D gene TRBD1, 5 bases. CDR3 size: 15 residues. V lost 6 bases and J 1 base, leaving 15 bases between the germline ends. Looked up from germline, CDR1 is LNHDA and CDR2 is SQIVND (reference sequence). DNA for the CDR3: TGTGCCAGTAGCGCCCCTGGCAGGGCGAACACTGAAGCTTTCTTT. Encoded protein: CASSAPGRANTEAFF.

This chain joins TRBV10-3 and TRBJ2-3; D unresolved. Trimming stripped 6 bases from V and 5 bases from J, with 12 bases between. CDR1 and CDR2 from the germline V gene are ENHRY and SYGVKD. The CDR3 sequence is 13 residues long. The CDR3 loop reads CAISHDQEDTQYF. The CDR3 DNA is TGTGCCATCAGCCACGACCAGGAAGATACGCAGTATTTT.